These 7 T cell receptor beta chains share one sample of origin, sequenced in a study of T cell repertoires in cytomegalovirus infection. TCRdb called the reads again in MiXCR, with one record for every CDR3 protein. The sample includes 550,000 to 700,000 distinct CDR3 sequences, 40% of them seen just once. These receptors have no identified antigens. The material was cultured PBMCs, obtained from culture after CMV antigen stimulation. The receptors shown here come from a human donor in good health (CMV status not recorded). Some clones in this sample may be carry-over from other donors' samples.

For the CDR3, the DNA is TGTGCCAGCGCTAGCGGGGGGGATCTAGCCAAAAACATTCAGTACTTC. It yields the protein CASASGGDLAKNIQYF. The chain recombines TRBV6-5 with TRBJ2-4; 12 bases are a match to TRBD2. With V trimmed by 8 bases and J by 0 bases, 5 bases remained unmatched. The CDR3 contains 16 residues. CDR1 MNHEY and CDR2 SVGAGI come from the germline V gene.

In its sample, this clonotype was seen a few times. The V call is TRBV5-6, the J call TRBJ2-5; the match to TRBD1 covers 8 bases. Germline assignment: CDR1 SGHDT and CDR2 YYEEEE. The CDR3 contains 15 residues. J lost 1 base, V lost 3 bases, and 5 bases had no gene match. In DNA, the CDR3 is TGTGCCAGCAGCTGGGGGACAGGTCCCCAAGAGACCCAGTACTTC. Translating it yields CASSWGTGPQETQYF.

The V and J genes are TRBV20-1 and TRBJ1-6; 10 bases line up with TRBD1. V was clipped by 5 bases and J by 1 base; unmatched bases: 8. The germline V gene has CDR1 DFQATT and CDR2 SNEGSKA (reference sequence). CDR3 length: 17 residues. The DNA for the CDR3 is TGCAGTGCTGGGGGGACAGGGGTCTTGTCCTATAATTCACCCCTCCACTTT. Its protein product is CSAGGTGVLSYNSPLHF.

This rearrangement joins TRBV18 to TRBJ2-7; 8 positions match TRBD2. The V gene end was trimmed by 0 bases and the J gene end by 4 bases; junction bases not matched to a gene: 14. Germline V lookup: CDR1 KGHSH, CDR2 LQKENI. The length of the CDR3 is 18 residues. The CDR3 bases are TGTGCCAGCTCACCACCGGACTCTAGCGGGTCCTTCCCTTACGAGCAGTACTTC. Its protein product is CASSPPDSSGSFPYEQYF.

This clonotype was seen more than once but under ten times. The chain couples TRBV19 to TRBJ2-3, with TRBD2 as a possible D gene (5 bases). The germline V and J ends were trimmed by 6 bases and 0 bases, with 10 bases remaining between them. The CDR3 has 14 amino acids. Germline CDR1 LNHDA, CDR2 SQIVND (reference sequence). The CDR3 spells CASSRSGSTDTQYF. The CDR3 nucleotides read TGTGCCAGTAGCAGGTCGGGGAGCACAGATACGCAGTATTTT.

The rearrangement uses TRBV5-6 and TRBJ2-1; 7 nucleotides agree with TRBD1. This CDR3 has 16 amino acids. CDR1 SGHDT and CDR2 YYEEEE come from the germline V gene. V lost 2 bases, J lost 2 bases, and 7 bases stayed unmatched. The CDR3 DNA sequence: TGTGCCAGCAGCTTATTCGGGACAGTGACCTACAATGAGCAGTTCTTC. This sequence encodes CASSLFGTVTYNEQFF.

This clonotype was seen a few times. This chain joins TRBV7-8 and TRBJ2-1, with D possibly being TRBD1 (5 bases). The CDR3 is 15 amino acids. V lost 1 base to trimming and J lost 7 bases, with 14 bases between them. Germline CDR1 and CDR2: SGHVS and FQNEAQ. The chain's CDR3 is CASSLEGLVSNEQFF. CDR3 DNA: TGTGCCAGCAGCTTAGAGGGGCTGGTTAGTAATGAGCAGTTCTTC.